This TCR beta chain was captured by sequencing in a study of spatial heterogeneity in lung cancer. About the research overall: PBMC samples from follow-up, when available, were sequenced at a median of approximately two years post-resection. An average of more than ten raw reads was observed per unique TCR and UMI combination.

This clonotype was observed many times. Its specificity is unknown. Overall study findings and caveats: The study found ubiquitous expanded tumor TCRs in blood more at resection than follow-up.

As to time point: blood at routine non-recurrence follow-up after resection. Tumor, nontumor lung or frozen PBMC supplied whole RNA that was sequenced unsorted. Germline CDR1 SNHLY, CDR2 FYNNEI. This CDR3 has 14 residues. V dropped 2 bases and J dropped 2 bases, with 7 bases sitting between them. TCRdb re-called the 5' RACE reads through MiXCR, storing one row per CDR3 protein. The sample records roughly 120,000 distinct CDR3 sequences, 10% to 11% being singletons. V gene TRBV2 combines with J gene TRBJ1-5; D not certain. This specimen consisted of PBMCs, obtained at follow-up. The TCR sequence derives from a female donor with early-stage non-small cell lung cancer. The CDR3 here is CASSERVGNQPQHF. The CDR3 DNA is TGTGCCAGCAGTGAAAGGGTCGGCAATCAGCCCCAGCATTTT.